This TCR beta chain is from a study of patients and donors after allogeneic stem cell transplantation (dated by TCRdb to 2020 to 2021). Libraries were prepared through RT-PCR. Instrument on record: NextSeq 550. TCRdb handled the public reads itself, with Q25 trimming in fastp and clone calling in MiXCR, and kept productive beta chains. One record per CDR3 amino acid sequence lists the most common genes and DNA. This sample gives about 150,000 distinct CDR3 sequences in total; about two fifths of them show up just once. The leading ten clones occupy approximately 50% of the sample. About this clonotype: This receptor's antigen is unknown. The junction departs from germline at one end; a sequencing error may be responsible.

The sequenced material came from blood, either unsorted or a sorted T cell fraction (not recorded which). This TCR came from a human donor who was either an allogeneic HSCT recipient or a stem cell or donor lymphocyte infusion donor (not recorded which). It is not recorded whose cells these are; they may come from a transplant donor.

The CDR3 sequence is CASRGLNTEAFF. Here is the DNA: TGCGCCAGCAGGGGGCTGAACACTGAAGCCTTCTTT. The chain couples TRBV4-1 to TRBJ1-1, and perhaps TRBD1 as D gene, on 5 matching bases. From the cysteine up to the phenylalanine, the CDR3 has a length of 12 residues. Left in the record is the CDR3 DNA by itself, 36 bases read in frame from the first base. Sequences MGHRA (CDR1) and YSYEKL (CDR2) are obtained from the germline V gene.